The 26 T cell receptor beta chains below were found in one sample sequenced in a study of early T cells in non-severe SARS-CoV-2 infection. TCRdb re-derived calls from the 5' RACE reads in MiXCR, one entry per CDR3 protein. The sample includes tens of thousands of distinct CDR3 sequences, 15% of them seen just once. Sequenced material: whole blood. The receptors derive from an adult who was a healthcare worker with PCR-confirmed SARS-CoV-2 infection or an uninfected control (not recorded which).

This clonotype appeared a few times. V usage is TRBV5-1 and J usage is TRBJ2-6, with TRBD2 matching 8 bases. V gave up 7 bases and J gave up 2 bases; unmatched junction bases: 8. Germline values: CDR1 SGHRS, CDR2 YFSETQ. The CDR3 is made up of 16 amino acids. The CDR3 DNA reads as TGCGCCAGCGTCTCCAGTAGCGGGGCTGGGGCCAACGTCCTGACTTTC. As protein: CASVSSSGAGANVLTF.

This clonotype showed up just a few times. The gene calls are TRBV20-1 and TRBJ2-3; D not resolved. This CDR3 has 13 amino acids. CDR1 and CDR2 (germline): DFQATT, SNEGSKA (reference sequence). V lost 3 bases and J 6 bases, leaving 13 bases between the germline ends. The CDR3 region is CSASTPRADTQYF. The CDR3 DNA reads TGCAGTGCTAGTACACCCCGGGCGGATACGCAGTATTTT.

This clonotype was seen a few times. The J gene is TRBJ1-1, the V gene TRBV6-6; a possible D gene is TRBD1 (5 bases). Trimming took 2 bases from V and 3 from J, leaving 7 bases between them. The CDR3 has 13 amino acids. Germline CDR1 MNHNY, CDR2 SVGAGI (reference sequence). Here the CDR3 reads CASSYRGYTEAFF. CDR3 DNA: TGTGCCAGCAGTTACAGGGGCTACACTGAAGCTTTCTTT.

The J gene is TRBJ2-1, the V gene TRBV2; TRBD2 matches 9 bases. Germline values: CDR1 SNHLY, CDR2 FYNNEI. This CDR3 contains 14 residues. The trim removed 4 bases at V and 4 bases at J, leaving 2 bases unmatched. CDR3 DNA sequence: TGTGCCAGCAGTGCTAGCGGGAATTACAATGAGCAGTTCTTC. This gives the protein CASSASGNYNEQFF.

The rearrangement uses TRBV5-1 and TRBJ2-1; D gene unclear. Germline CDR1 reads SGHRS; CDR2 reads YFSETQ. V lost 0 bases and J lost 6, with 7 bases in between. The CDR3 has 13 amino acids. Here the CDR3 reads CASSLVATNEQFF. The CDR3 DNA reads TGCGCCAGCAGCTTGGTAGCTACCAATGAGCAGTTCTTC.

This clonotype came up many times. This rearrangement joins TRBV4-3 to TRBJ2-7; 7 nucleotides line up with TRBD2. Germline lookup yields CDR1 LGHNA and CDR2 YSLEER. V lost 2 bases to trimming and J lost 4 bases; unmatched junction nucleotides: 11. CDR3 size: 16 residues. In DNA form, the CDR3 reads TGCGCCAGCAGCCAATCATCCGGGACTACAAAATACGAGCAGTACTTC. Residues: CASSQSSGTTKYEQYF.

As to this clonotype: The junction differs from germline at one of its ends, possibly a read error. The chain is built from TRBV20-1 and TRBJ2-1; 9 nucleotides agree with TRBD2. CDR3 length: 15 residues. Germline V gene data show CDR1 as DFQATT and CDR2 as SNEGSKA (reference sequence). CDR3 loop: CSAREFSGSYNEQFF. DNA for the CDR3: TGCAGTGCCAGAGAGTTTAGCGGGAGTTACAATGAGCAGTTCTTC.

This clonotype occurred a few times. The rearrangement joins TRBV4-1 to TRBJ2-7; tentatively, D is TRBD2 (6 bases). From germline, CDR1 is MGHRA and CDR2 YSYEKL. The CDR3 is made up of 15 amino acids. Trimming took 0 bases from V and 4 from J, leaving 13 bases between them. As DNA, the CDR3 is TGCGCCAGCAGCCAAGACCCCGGGACTCTTTACGAGCAGTACTTC. This gives the protein CASSQDPGTLYEQYF.

This clonotype was counted at least ten times. This chain uses TRBV7-3 with TRBJ1-1; unclear D gene. Looked up from germline, CDR1 is SGHTA and CDR2 is FQGTGA. With 5 bases removed from V and 3 bases from J, the gap between germline ends came to 10 bases. The CDR3 covers 13 residues. The CDR3 reads CASSPIRDTEAFF. CDR3 in DNA: TGTGCCAGCAGCCCGATTAGGGACACTGAAGCTTTCTTT. Together with reference TRBV7-3 and TRBJ1-1, the CDR3 gives the full variable domain: GAGVSQTPSNKVTEKGKYVELRCDPISGHTALYWYRQSLGQGPEFLIYFQGTGAADDSGLPNDRFFAVRPEGSVSTLKIQRTERGDSAVYLCASSPIRDTEAFFGQGTRLTVV.

The sample holds one count of this clonotype. The junction shows a germline mismatch at one end, possibly a read error. CDR3 loop: CASSPGTSGPPTF. The DNA for the CDR3 is TGTGCCAGCAGCCCCGGGACTAGCGGCCCCCCTACTTTC. The chain uses TRBV7-3 and TRBJ2-5, with 11 nucleotides matching TRBD2. In germline, CDR1 is SGHTA, CDR2 FQGTGA. There are 13 residues in the CDR3.

The J gene is TRBJ2-3, the V gene TRBV29-1; 13 nucleotides line up with TRBD2. The junction had 7 bases not matched to a gene; V was cut back by 5 bases and J by 5 bases. Per germline, CDR1 SQVTM and CDR2 ANQGSEA. The CDR3 is made up of 15 amino acids. The CDR3: CSVPLAGGPGDTQYF. CDR3 bases: TGCAGCGTTCCACTAGCGGGAGGGCCGGGAGATACGCAGTATTTT.

The chain couples TRBV9 to TRBJ2-3, with no clear D. The germline V gene encodes CDR1 SGDLS and CDR2 YYNGEE. Trimming shortened V by 2 bases and J by 2 bases, and 6 bases separated the two germline ends. This CDR3 is 13 amino acids long. CDR3 DNA: TGTGCCAGCAGCGTGGGCTTCACAGATACGCAGTATTTT. Its translation is CASSVGFTDTQYF.

This clonotype was seen a few times. V usage is TRBV28 and J usage is TRBJ2-1; possibly TRBD1 for D (6 bases). CDR1 is MDHEN, CDR2 SYDVKM, per germline. The CDR3 is made up of 13 amino acids. V gave up 11 bases and J gave up 6 bases, with 17 bases separating them. The CDR3 sequence: CAALERGSNEQFF. As DNA, the CDR3 is TGTGCCGCCTTGGAGAGGGGGTCCAATGAGCAGTTCTTC.

On this clonotype itself: One base away lies a much larger clone, so this may be a sequencing read error. The CDR3 end shows no conserved phenylalanine or tryptophan, and so a read error is likely. J is TRBJ2-7 and V is TRBV5-1; D is possibly TRBD1 or TRBD2 (5 bases each). V gave up 4 bases and J gave up 6 bases, with 14 bases separating them. This CDR3 spans 13 amino acids. Germline CDR1 SGHRS, CDR2 YFSETQ. This CDR3 is CASSVLGTGEQYY. The CDR3 nucleotides are TGCGCCAGCAGCGTCTTAGGGACGGGCGAGCAGTACTAC.

The chain employs TRBV20-1 and TRBJ2-7; D is possibly TRBD2 (7 bases). This CDR3 is 15 amino acids long. Trimming pared 3 bases from V and 0 bases from J, leaving 15 bases between. Germline V gives CDR1 DFQATT, CDR2 SNEGSKA (reference sequence). The CDR3, as DNA: TGCAGTGCTAGCAGGGGCGGGAGAAACTCCTACGAGCAGTACTTC. Translated: CSASRGGRNSYEQYF.

This clonotype was detected ten times or more. The rearrangement links TRBV27 to TRBJ2-5; unclear D gene. Germline CDR1 MNHEY, CDR2 SMNVEV (reference sequence). The CDR3 is 16 residues long. Trimming took 6 bases from V and 5 from J, leaving 22 bases between them. The CDR3 region has the DNA TGTGCCAGCAGCCGCCAAGGCCCGGACCGCCTTGAGACCCAGTACTTC. This codes for CASSRQGPDRLETQYF.

This clonotype has just a few counts. This chain uses TRBV20-1 with TRBJ2-5; D is possibly TRBD2 (5 bases). V was trimmed by 4 bases and J by 6 bases, leaving 9 bases between them. This CDR3 spans 11 amino acids. Germline loops: CDR1 DFQATT, CDR2 SNEGSKA (reference sequence). CDR3 residues: CSATGSQTQYF. Here the CDR3 DNA reads TGCAGTGCTACGGGGAGCCAGACCCAGTACTTC.

This clonotype was recorded once. V gene TRBV20-1 combines with J gene TRBJ2-7, with 7 nucleotides matching TRBD2. Germline values: CDR1 DFQATT, CDR2 SNEGSKA (reference sequence). Trimming at V came to 6 bases and at J to 7 bases, leaving 3 bases not matched to a gene. CDR3 length: 10 amino acids. The CDR3 region has the DNA TGCAGTGCGCGGGAGCGGGAGCAGTACTTC. Amino acids: CSAREREQYF.

This clonotype appeared a few times. V gene TRBV6-4 combines with J gene TRBJ1-2, with 8 positions matching TRBD1. Trimming took 2 bases from V and 9 from J; bases not matched to a gene: 11. This CDR3 spans 15 amino acids. Per the germline V gene, CDR1 is MRHNA and CDR2 is SNTAGT. The CDR3 nucleotides are TGTGCCAGCAGTGACGGAACCAGGGGGCTTGGAAGCTACACCTTC. Its translation: CASSDGTRGLGSYTF.

This clonotype came up once. The rearrangement links TRBV11-2 to TRBJ2-7; unclear D gene. The CDR3 sequence is 10 residues long. Trimming shortened V by 5 bases and J by 4 bases, and 3 bases separated the two germline ends. The V gene's germline CDR1 is SGHAT and CDR2 FQNNGV. CDR3 DNA sequence: TGTGCCAGCAGCGCATACGAGCAGTACTTC. Its translation: CASSAYEQYF.

In this sample, this clonotype turned up a few times. This chain links TRBV5-1 with TRBJ2-1; no definite D call. Germline CDR1 reads SGHRS; CDR2 reads YFSETQ. This CDR3 has 15 amino acids. Trimming shortened V by 1 base and J by 6 bases, and 14 bases separated the two germline ends. CDR3 nucleotide sequence: TGCGCCAGCAGCTTGTACCCAGGAACCTCCAATGAGCAGTTCTTC. Its translation: CASSLYPGTSNEQFF.

The chain has TRBV29-1 and TRBJ1-5; maybe TRBD1 (5 bases). Trimming took off 0 bases at V and 3 bases at J, with 27 bases between the two ends. CDR1 SQVTM and CDR2 ANQGSEA come from the germline V gene. The CDR3 runs 20 residues. The chain's CDR3 is CSVEEPRKESFLGLNQPQHF. DNA for the CDR3: TGCAGCGTTGAAGAACCCAGGAAGGAAAGCTTTTTGGGGCTCAATCAGCCCCAGCATTTT.

This clonotype has ten or more counts. The J gene is TRBJ2-3, the V gene TRBV28; 9 positions match TRBD2. CDR1 and CDR2 from the germline V gene are MDHEN and SYDVKM. Trimming cost V 3 bases and J 5 bases; bases outside gene matches: 6. The CDR3 is 15 residues long. This CDR3 is CASSFGGRAEDTQYF. CDR3 nucleotide sequence: TGTGCCAGCAGTTTCGGCGGGAGGGCTGAAGATACGCAGTATTTT. Full variable domain (missing parts from reference TRBV28 and TRBJ2-3): DVKVTQSSRYLVKRTGEKVFLECVQDMDHENMFWYRQDPGLGLRLIYFSYDVKMKEKGDIPEGYSVSREKKERFSLILESASTNQTSMYLCASSFGGRAEDTQYFGPGTRLTVL.

A single count supports this clonotype. A much larger clonotype is one base distant, so this may be a read error. The chain couples TRBV11-3 to TRBJ2-7, with D unclear. Trimming pared 8 bases from V and 0 bases from J, leaving 8 bases between. Per the germline V gene, CDR1 is SGHNT and CDR2 is YENEEA. The CDR3 length is 12 residues. CDR3 sequence (DNA): TGTGCCAGCGGCCCTAACTCCTACGAGCAGTACTTC. This encodes CASGPNSYEQYF.

This clonotype was recorded a few times. V usage is TRBV7-6 and J usage is TRBJ1-4; TRBD1 matches at 7 bases. The CDR3 spans 14 residues. V lost 6 bases to trimming and J lost 8 bases; unmatched junction nucleotides: 9. Germline V lookup: CDR1 SGHVS, CDR2 FNYEAQ. CDR3 DNA: TGTGCCAGCAGTTTATCGGGAGGGGGCGAAAAACTGTTTTTT. Translated: CASSLSGGGEKLFF.

This clonotype was counted at least ten times. This chain links TRBV27 with TRBJ2-5; a weak D match, TRBD2 (6 bases). V shed 2 bases and J shed 4 bases, with 8 bases lying between them. This CDR3 comprises 13 residues. CDR1 is MNHEY and CDR2 is SMNVEV in the germline V gene (reference sequence). The CDR3 nucleotides are TGTGCCAGCAGTTTAGCGGGGAGAGAGACCCAGTACTTC. This gives the protein CASSLAGRETQYF.